This T cell receptor beta chain was documented in a study of human T cells and chemical hapten exposure (dated by TCRdb to the early 2020s). Regarding the complete study: For sensitization, 2% DPC in acetone was applied to a 2 cm by 2 cm area of upper inner arm skin. Weekly therapeutic DPC doses were additionally applied to the scalp of patients throughout the roughly 26-week study period. Blood for TCR sequencing was provided by twenty-nine alopecia patients at one to four time points (pre-sensitization, 2, 6 and 24 weeks). Libraries were pooled for sequencing, and per-sample TCR yields varied mainly because of small differences in library volumes within the pool. Patient blood was sampled pre-sensitization (week 0) and at 2, 6 and about 24 weeks after DPC sensitization. The mostly female patient cohort included alopecia areata with under or over 50% scalp involvement, alopecia totalis and alopecia universalis. Patch tests used Finn chambers with 0.01% DPC on the upper back, scored after 6 days by International Contact Dermatitis Research Group standards. Peripheral blood TCR repertoire changes were tracked in vivo in alopecia patients during primary and secondary sensitization to the hapten diphenylcyclopropenone (DPC).

The time point tag for this specimen amounts to: patch test 1, 2 weeks after DPC sensitization. What the treatment or condition label conveys for this sample: therapeutic diphenylcyclopropenone sensitization with weekly scalp DPC. At each patch-test visit, blood was drawn before the patch test was applied. Patients were considered eligible if aged 18 to 70, diagnosed with alopecia and deemed suitable for DPC therapy, and patients were excluded if pregnant. Total RNA was extracted from unfractionated whole blood that had been collected in Tempus Blood RNA tubes. The library was obtained by RACE. Sequencing used a NextSeq 500. During library preparation, unique molecular identifiers were attached to individual cDNA molecules so that TCRs could be counted in a quantitative, reproducible way. For every blood RNA sample, sequencing covered both the TCR alpha and TCR beta chains. The source study handled its data this way. A median of about 100,000 TCRs per sample was observed, with a range of about 23,224 to 690,600. V, J and CDR3 annotation of the TCR reads was performed with the Decombinator software suite. Every sample was subsampled to the same number of TCRs (28,000) for the PS versus PT1 abundance plots. Expanded TCRs were defined as absent before sensitization and observed at least eight times at the 2-week time point. TCRdb redid the processing of the public reads, applying fastp at Q25 and MiXCR, and retained in-frame beta chains. Every distinct CDR3 protein forms one entry, paired with its most common genes and DNA. TCRdb, not the original authors, processed these V and J calls. The sample table shows 300,000 to 350,000 distinct CDR3 sequences, and under 9% are seen once. In total, the top ten clones hold 8.4% of the sample.

CDR1 and CDR2 (MNHEY, SVGEGT) derive from the germline V gene. From cysteine to phenylalanine, the CDR3 is 16 amino acids long. The entry retains the CDR3 DNA only, 48 bases that are in frame from base 1. At the junction V is shortened by 3 bases and J by 4 bases, with 16 bases in between. The paper as a whole reports these results and caveats: After repeated subsampling, changes were observed in the strength of the expansion versus patch-test correlation and in the threshold at which the correlation became significant. Compared with pre-sensitization or healthy control sets, expanded TCRs formed significantly more large CDR3 similarity clusters, which is consistent with antigen-driven responses. DPC sensitization did not change the number of TCRs with a frequency above 1 in 1000, and there was no evidence of changes in global repertoire structure. Alopecia, a presumed autoimmune disease, was present in all patients, so the immune response of the patients might differ from that of healthy individuals. Patch test score was positively correlated with the number of PT1 expanded TCRs, with significance at thresholds 8, 16 and 32 but not at 4.

This clonotype has just a few counts. What this receptor recognizes is not known. No base quality information exists; no much larger clone differs at one position. This clonotype was sampled from a woman aged 18-35 years with alopecia areata. Some clones in this sample may be carry-over from other donors' samples. This material consisted of whole blood, taken in connection with sensitization to the hapten diphenylcyclopropenone (DPC). Recombination joined TRBV6-2 or TRBV6-3 with TRBJ2-1, with the D gene uncertain. CDR3 protein: CASSYFRLRDYNEQFF. The DNA is as follows: TGTGCCAGCAGTTATTTCAGGCTTAGGGATTACAATGAGCAGTTCTTC.